A single sample is the source of the 7 T cell receptor beta chains below, sequenced in a study of T-cell memory formation after mild COVID-19 (dated by TCRdb to the early 2020s). To prepare the library, 5' RACE was applied. Sequencing took place on an Illumina NovaSeq 6000. In TCRdb, the public reads were trimmed at Q25 with fastp and aligned with MiXCR, with productive beta chains retained. One record per CDR3 amino acid sequence lists the most common genes and DNA. A total of around 310,000 distinct CDR3 sequences appear in this sample, about 16% of them only once. The ten largest make up approximately 20% of the sample. The sample was PBMCs or a T cell subset sorted from them (not recorded which). The receptors originated from a man between 18 and 35 years old who had mild COVID-19 (a few samples of this study predate the infection). The sample titles of this study are shuffled in the database, so cell type and time point are left out; the donor was told from shared clones.

This rearrangement joins TRBV2 to TRBJ2-5; the D is unclear. Germline CDR1 reads SNHLY; CDR2 reads FYNNEI. The CDR3 covers 13 residues. V was cut by 4 bases and J by 2 bases, with 8 bases left in between. CDR3 sequence reads: CASSAEMQETQYF. The CDR3 nucleotides are TGTGCCAGCAGTGCAGAAATGCAAGAGACCCAGTACTTC.

This clonotype has more than one count but fewer than ten. This rearrangement joins TRBV5-1 to TRBJ1-2, with TRBD1 identical over 8 bases. The germline V gene has CDR1 SGHRS and CDR2 YFSETQ. J lost 8 bases, V lost 5 bases, and 8 bases had no gene match. The CDR3 covers 13 residues. CDR3 amino acids: CASSEETGAGYTF. In DNA form, the CDR3 reads TGCGCCAGCAGTGAGGAGACAGGGGCCGGCTACACCTTC.

The chain employs TRBV10-3 and TRBJ2-1; D gene unclear. Germline V gene lookup returns CDR1 ENHRY and CDR2 SYGVKD. The V end was cut by 3 bases, the J end by 7 bases, with 7 bases between. The CDR3 contains 12 residues. CDR3 region: CAISEPQNEQFF. The CDR3 DNA is TGTGCCATCAGTGAACCCCAAAATGAGCAGTTCTTC.

The chain links TRBV20-1 to TRBJ1-6, with 7 bases lining up with TRBD1. Germline-derived CDR1 and CDR2 are DFQATT and SNEGSKA (reference sequence). Trimming removed 4 bases from V and 3 bases from J; junction bases left unmatched: 6. This CDR3 is 15 amino acids long. The CDR3 region has the DNA TGCAGTGCTACCGACAGGGAGCGCTATAATTCACCCCTCCACTTT. This encodes CSATDRERYNSPLHF.

V and J are TRBV6-5 and TRBJ1-2; TRBD1 aligns across 10 bases. CDR1 is MNHEY, CDR2 SVGAGI, per germline. Trimming cost V 6 bases and J 7 bases; bases outside gene matches: 5. The CDR3 is 13 residues long. Here the CDR3 reads CASSLTGGSGYTF. CDR3 nucleotides: TGTGCCAGCAGCCTGACAGGGGGCAGTGGCTACACCTTC.

The gene calls are TRBV5-1 and TRBJ2-5, with D maybe TRBD2 (5 bases). Per germline, CDR1 SGHRS and CDR2 YFSETQ. The CDR3 contains 15 residues. V gave up 6 bases and J gave up 2 bases, with 17 bases separating them. This CDR3 is CASTLGAVTQETQYF. The CDR3 bases are TGCGCCAGCACTCTGGGAGCGGTCACACAAGAGACCCAGTACTTC.

The chain joins TRBV6-6 to TRBJ2-7; D unclear. CDR3 length: 15 residues. V lost 4 bases and J lost 2, with 15 bases in between. Germline V gene sequence: CDR1 MNHNY, CDR2 SVGAGI (reference sequence). In nucleotides, the CDR3 is TGTGCCAGCAGTTCCCCGGCCGGAAGGCCCTACGAGCAGTACTTC. Translated: CASSSPAGRPYEQYF.